The clone carrying this TCR beta chain came up many times. Its antigen is not identified. This sample stems from a study of CD8 T cells in ankylosing spondylitis. The study, taken as a whole, reports: Disease-linked clones proved CD8+ and comparatively uncommon in peripheral blood.

By quantitative 5'-RACE with molecular barcodes, the TCR beta libraries were made. TCRdb re-called the 5' RACE reads with MiXCR, one entry per CDR3 protein. The sample has over 95,000 distinct CDR3 sequences, roughly 8.7% seen once. J was trimmed by 6 bases and V by 3 bases; bases with no gene match: 9. The CDR3 has 16 amino acids. Germline V lookup: CDR1 DFQATT, CDR2 SNEGSKA (reference sequence). The genes are TRBV20-1 and TRBJ1-6; TRBD1 matches 9 bases. Sequencing was done on a sample of blood, either unsorted or a sorted T cell fraction (not recorded which). The sequence was collected from a male donor with ankylosing spondylitis or in good health (not recorded which). CDR3 in amino acids: CSARRDRAGLNSPLHF. Written as DNA, the CDR3 is TGCAGTGCTAGGAGGGACAGGGCGGGCCTTAATTCACCCCTCCACTTT.